This TCR beta chain was retrieved from a study of cytomegalovirus exposure and HLA in healthy donors. Broader study findings: TCR beta V- and J-gene trimming, according to a later analysis, was linked to a missense DCLRE1C variant. Reportedly, cytomegalovirus status was diagnosed with high sensitivity and specificity.

With 60 Vbeta and 13 Jbeta primers, the PCR was carried out. Profiling relied on immunoSEQ multiplex PCR, and the TCRdb table lists in-frame clones only, not all of them. The table shows under 150,000 clones, with 70% to 85% occurring only once. This clone was seen just once. Its antigen is as yet unknown. Germline V gene sequence: CDR1 SGHRS, CDR2 YFSETQ. Trimming left V 3 bases short and J 5 bases short, with 6 bases between. This CDR3 has 11 amino acids. The sequence came from a woman aged 40 to 50 in good health and CMV-seropositive. This chain uses TRBV5-1 with TRBJ2-7, with no clear D. Sequenced material: PBMCs. This CDR3 is CASSSRDEQYF. The CDR3 nucleotides read TGCGCCAGCAGCTCCCGAGACGAGCAGTACTTC. The entire variable domain, with the rest obtained from reference TRBV5-1 and TRBJ2-7, is as follows: KAGVTQTPRYLIKTRGQQVTLSCSPISGHRSVSWYQQTPGQGLQFLFEYFSETQRNKGNFPGRFSGRQFSNSRSEMNVSTLELGDSALYLCASSSRDEQYFGPGTRLTVT.